This T cell receptor beta chain was identified during a study of T-cell reconstitution after alpha-beta-depleted transplantation in children. The study, taken as a whole, reports: Counts and diversity of T cells one year after transplant came mostly from newly produced T cells. Expanded graft clones, several hundred of them, were reportedly the source of alpha-beta T cells about two months after transplant. For some patients, TCRbeta diversity was high at day 60 because of recipient T cells and thymic progenitors that survived.

Ten or more counts support this clonotype. The antigen remains unidentified. Researchers prepared the TCRbeta library using unique molecular identifiers, the study reports. TCRdb fed the PCR reads into MiXCR, producing one record per CDR3 protein. The sample comprises 250,000 to 300,000 distinct CDR3 sequences, about a tenth of which are singletons, and about 8% rests with the top ten. CDR3 size: 13 residues. Germline CDR1 and CDR2: KGHDR and SFDVKD. The V end was cut by 3 bases, the J end by 10 bases, with 12 bases between. The genes are TRBV24-1 and TRBJ1-5; no clear D. This receptor was obtained from a boy under three years old with acute myeloid leukemia, due to receive a stem cell transplant. This specimen was PBMCs, taken before TCRalphabeta/CD19-depleted stem cell transplant. This CDR3 reads CATSDPTQGPQHF. The CDR3 DNA is TGTGCCACCAGTGATCCGACCCAAGGACCCCAGCATTTT.